Sequencing of this T cell receptor (beta chain) was carried out in a study of T cell clones after liver transplantation. Study in general: Patients counted as tolerant after at least one year off all immunosuppression, enzymes not exceeding twice normal. Study-wide results and limits: Post-transplant, graft-donor-reactive CD4 TCRbeta sequences in blood dropped significantly in 5 of 8 subjects. Low donor cell numbers restricted donor-reactive repertoire measurement in a couple of subjects. Graft donor-reactive T cells possibly entered the graft instead of undergoing deletion.

The germline V gene encodes CDR1 MDHEN and CDR2 SYDVKM. CDR3 size: 14 residues. With 8 bases removed from V and 2 bases from J, the gap between germline ends came to 16 bases. Some clones are missing from TCRdb's copy, which holds only in-frame ones; the method was immunoSEQ multiplex PCR. Of about 72,000 clones listed, around 90% were seen once; the top ten hold roughly 3%. Turning to this clone: Its antigen remains unidentified.

The chain uses TRBV28 and TRBJ2-7; no clear D gene. The source is a human donor who received a liver transplant. The sequences come from CD4+ T cells from blood, collected before liver transplant. In DNA form, the CDR3 reads TGTGCCAGCGGGGTCCGGACCCTGACCTACGAGCAGTACTTC. It is translated as CASGVRTLTYEQYF.